Listed below are T cell receptor beta chains from one sample, sequenced in a study of T cells in Graves' hyperthyroidism and ophthalmopathy. MiXCR was run by TCRdb on the multiplex PCR reads, yielding one entry per CDR3 protein. The data hold 500,000 to 550,000 distinct CDR3 sequences, with 15% to 20% observed a single time. The specimen sequenced was blood. The origin of the receptors is a man between 35 and 55 years old with Graves' ophthalmopathy. CDR3s include the opening cysteine and the closing phenylalanine or tryptophan. D genes are given only for firm matches. Clone size appears in some rows only: once, few, many, or a class for an expanded clone.

TRBV11-2	TRBJ2-1	many	-	TGTGCCAGTCAAAGGGAGAGCTCCTACAATGAGCAGTTCTTC	CASQRESSYNEQFF
TRBV7-2	TRBJ1-3	-	TRBD1	TGTGCCAGCAGCCCTACTTCGGGACAGGGGCGCTCTGGAAACACCATATATTTT	CASSPTSGQGRSGNTIYF
TRBV15	TRBJ2-3	-	TRBD2	TGTGCCACCAGCAGAGATAGGGCGGGAGGGGATACGCAGTATTTT	CATSRDRAGGDTQYF
TRBV2	TRBJ1-1	many	-	TGTGCCAGCCCTTCGACAGAATTGAACACTGAAGCTTTCTTT	CASPSTELNTEAFF
TRBV6-1	TRBJ1-1	many	-	TGTGCCAGCAGGCCGGGGGGGGGGATGAACACTGAAGCTTTCTTT	CASRPGGGMNTEAFF
TRBV2	TRBJ2-7	many	-	TGTGCCAGCAGGCACTCTCGGCGGGGAATCTACGAGCAGTACTTC	CASRHSRRGIYEQYF
TRBV20-1	TRBJ1-1	many	-	TGCAGTGCTACCCCTCCGGGGCTCACTGAAGCTTTCTTT	CSATPPGLTEAFF
TRBV20-1	TRBJ2-7	many	TRBD1	TGCAGTGCCGGCCAGCGGACAGGGACCTACGAGCAGTACTTC	CSAGQRTGTYEQYF
TRBV5-6	TRBJ2-7	-	TRBD2	TGTGCCAGCAGACTAGCGGGGGGGCCGAGGGAGCAGTACTTC	CASRLAGGPREQYF
TRBV9	TRBJ1-2	-	-	TGTGCCAGCTATGGAGGGTTTGTCGATGGCTACACCTTC	CASYGGFVDGYTF
TRBV9	TRBJ1-5	many	-	TGTGCCAGCAGCGCCGGCCTCAATCAGCCCCAGCATTTT	CASSAGLNQPQHF
TRBV11-2	TRBJ2-1	many	-	TGTGCCAGCAGTTACAAGGGGAATGAGCAGTTCTTC	CASSYKGNEQFF
TRBV9	TRBJ2-1	few	TRBD2	TGTGCCAGCAGCGTAGCGGCGGGAGGGGGCAATGAGCAGTTCTTC	CASSVAAGGGNEQFF
TRBV4-1	TRBJ2-3	-	TRBD2	TGCGCCAGCAGCCAAGGGGAGCGGGGGGGATACACAGATACGCAGTATTTT	CASSQGERGGYTDTQYF
TRBV11-2	TRBJ2-4	once	-	TGTGCCAGCAGCTTGACGGGGGAGAACATTCAGTACTTC	CASSLTGENIQYF
TRBV20-1	TRBJ2-6	few	-	TGCAGTGCCCTTAGGGGGGGGCTTGGGGCCAACGTCCTGACTTTC	CSALRGGLGANVLTF
TRBV7-9	TRBJ2-3	many	-	TGTGCCAGCAGCCCCCACGGGGGTGGTGGAGATACGCAGTATTTT	CASSPHGGGGDTQYF
TRBV7-8	TRBJ2-1	few	-	TGTGCCAGCAGCTCGCCCGGACTAACCTCCTACAATGAGCAGTTCTTC	CASSSPGLTSYNEQFF
TRBV2	TRBJ2-7	many	-	TGTGCCAGCAAACTCGTACTTGGGCAGTACTTC	CASKLVLGQYF
TRBV6-1	TRBJ1-2	-	-	TGTGCCAGCATGGGGCCGGGGGGGTCGAACTATGGCTACACCTTC	CASMGPGGSNYGYTF
TRBV7-2	TRBJ2-5	-	TRBD2	TGTGCCAGCAGCTGGGAGCTAGCGGAGGGGTCCCAAGAGACCCAGTACTTC	CASSWELAEGSQETQYF
TRBV7-6	TRBJ2-3	many	-	TGTGCCAGCAGCTCCTCACCGGGCGCAGATACGCAGTATTTT	CASSSSPGADTQYF
TRBV6-5	TRBJ2-3	-	TRBD2	TGTGCCAGCAGTTACCGGGCTAGCGGGAACGCAGATACGCAGTATTTT	CASSYRASGNADTQYF
TRBV25-1	TRBJ1-2	-	-	TGTGCCAGCAGTGAATACAGAGAGGGAGAAGGAGGCTACACCTTC	CASSEYREGEGGYTF
TRBV27	TRBJ2-2	few	-	TGTGCCAGCAGTTTGCGGCAGGGGAACACCGGGGAGCTGTTTTTT	CASSLRQGNTGELFF
TRBV20-1	TRBJ2-5	many	-	TGCAGTGCTAGAGGGTCTACTCCAGCCCAAGAGACCCAGTACTTC	CSARGSTPAQETQYF
TRBV18	TRBJ2-1	-	TRBD1	TGTGCCAGCTCTCGGGGACAGCCCAATGAGCAGTTCTTC	CASSRGQPNEQFF
TRBV6-1	TRBJ2-3	-	-	TGTGCCAGCAGTGAAGTTGCCACCACAGATACGCAGTATTTT	CASSEVATTDTQYF
TRBV30	TRBJ2-2	few	-	TGTGCCTGCATAGGGCCGAACACCGGGGAGCTGTTTTTT	CACIGPNTGELFF
TRBV5-1	TRBJ2-5	-	-	TGCGCCAGCAGCTTGGTGGGGCGGGGACACCAAGAGACCCAGTACTTC	CASSLVGRGHQETQYF
TRBV7-9	TRBJ2-1	few	TRBD2	TGTGCCAGCAGCTTACCCGGGACTATCTACAATGAGCAGTTCTTC	CASSLPGTIYNEQFF
TRBV6-1	TRBJ2-7	-	TRBD1	TGTGCCAGCAGCCAGGGACAGGGGAGTCCCTCCTACGAGCAGTACTTC	CASSQGQGSPSYEQYF
TRBV28	TRBJ1-2	few	-	TGTGCCAGCAGTCCTATTGGGGGGATAGCTAACTATGGCTACACCTTC	CASSPIGGIANYGYTF
TRBV4-2	TRBJ1-6	once	-	TGTGCCAGCAGCCCTGATGGGGGGTCCTATAATTCACCCCTCCACTTT	CASSPDGGSYNSPLHF
TRBV27	TRBJ1-1	-	-	TGTGCCAGCAGTTCGAGGTTCGGCACTGAAGCTTTCTTT	CASSSRFGTEAFF
TRBV30	TRBJ1-1	few	-	TGTGCCTGGAGCAGGGGAGACCATACTGAAGCTTTCTTT	CAWSRGDHTEAFF
TRBV3-1	TRBJ1-2	-	-	TGTGCCAGCGAGGGAAAGTATGGCTACACCTTC	CASEGKYGYTF
TRBV19	TRBJ2-1	few	TRBD1	TGTGCCAGTACGCAAGGGACAGTCTCCTACAATGAGCAGTTCTTC	CASTQGTVSYNEQFF
TRBV6-2/TRBV6-3	TRBJ2-1	many	TRBD2	TGTGCCAGCAGTTACTCTCTTGGGACTAGCGGGGGCATTCTCTACAATGAGCAGTTCTTC	CASSYSLGTSGGILYNEQFF
TRBV2	TRBJ2-7	-	-	TGTGCCAGCAGTGACCGGGACTACGAGCAGTACTTC	CASSDRDYEQYF
TRBV6-5	TRBJ2-7	-	-	TGTGCCAGCCACCCAGGACAGACTGACGAGCAGTACTTC	CASHPGQTDEQYF
TRBV20-1	TRBJ2-1	-	-	TGCAGTGCTATGGGATTTGGGCAGAGAAAAAATGAGCAGTTCTTC	CSAMGFGQRKNEQFF
TRBV14	TRBJ2-3	-	-	TGTGCCAGCAGCCAAGATGGGGGGACGGGTACGCAGTATTTT	CASSQDGGTGTQYF
TRBV7-9	TRBJ2-3	few	TRBD2	TGTGCCAGCAGCTTAGACCTAGGACTAGACGGAGATACGCAGTATTTT	CASSLDLGLDGDTQYF
TRBV30	TRBJ2-7	few	-	TGTGCCTGGAGTATTTTAGGGTGGAGGCCCTACGAGCAGTACTTC	CAWSILGWRPYEQYF
TRBV30	TRBJ2-7	many	-	TGTGCCTGGAGTGCAGAGTACGAGCAGTACTTC	CAWSAEYEQYF
TRBV9	TRBJ2-1	-	TRBD2	TGTGCCAGCAGCGTAGTCCCAGCGGGAGGTACGGATGAGCAGTTCTTC	CASSVVPAGGTDEQFF
TRBV5-1	TRBJ1-1	few	-	TGCGCCAGCAGCTCGAGGGGCAGGTCGAACACTGAAGCTTTCTTT	CASSSRGRSNTEAFF
TRBV20-1	TRBJ1-6	many	-	TGCAGTGCTAGGGAGATTTCCTATAATTCACCCCTCCACTTT	CSAREISYNSPLHF
TRBV28	TRBJ2-5	many	TRBD1	TGTGCCAGCAGTATTACTTTTTCGGGACAGGGGAACCCGGGGACCCAGTACTTC	CASSITFSGQGNPGTQYF
TRBV27	TRBJ2-3	-	-	TGTGCCAGCAGCCGGAGGGAGAGGACAGATACGCAGTATTTT	CASSRRERTDTQYF
TRBV6-4	TRBJ1-2	-	-	TGTGCCAGCAGTGAGCCGGGACGCCAGGGCTATGGCTACACCTTC	CASSEPGRQGYGYTF
TRBV30	TRBJ1-5	many	TRBD1	TGTGCCTGGAGCACAGGGGTGAGCAATCAGCCCCAGCATTTT	CAWSTGVSNQPQHF
TRBV6-2/TRBV6-3	TRBJ2-1	-	-	TGTGCCAGCAGAACCGGCCCAGGGGGCGGGAGCCTCTGGCAGTTCTTC	CASRTGPGGGSLWQFF
TRBV7-3	TRBJ2-2	many	TRBD1	TGTGCCAGCAGCCAGACAGGGTCCGGGGAGCTGTTTTTT	CASSQTGSGELFF